Included here is one T cell receptor (beta chain) sequence, with context. The data belong to a study of blood T cell repertoires in COVID-19. Unmatched junction bases numbered 9, after V lost 6 bases and J lost 3 bases. CDR3 length: 15 amino acids. Germline V lookup: CDR1 SEHNR, CDR2 FQNEAQ (reference sequence). The repertoire was sequenced with immunoSEQ multiplex PCR; TCRdb's copy has only in-frame clones and lacks some. The sample consists of 250,000 to 300,000 clones, 80% to 90% of them appearing once. V is TRBV7-9 and J is TRBJ2-7, with 9 bases fitting TRBD1. The sample comprised peripheral blood. The clonotype was recovered from a woman in her thirties with COVID-19, enrolled during active disease. CDR3 in amino acids: CASSYPGQGHYEQYF. For the CDR3, the DNA is TGTGCCAGCAGTTATCCGGGACAGGGTCACTACGAGCAGTACTTC.